A selection of T cell receptor beta chains follows, all from one sample in a study of blood T cell repertoires in COVID-19. Sequencing used immunoSEQ multiplex PCR; TCRdb keeps in-frame clones, though not all of them. The table has some 150,000 clones, 65% to 90% seen once. Source material: peripheral blood. Every receptor here comes from a woman aged 45 to 65 with acute or convalescent COVID-19. Each CDR3 is given with its conserved first and last residue. Each record gives: J gene, V gene, D gene, clone size, CDR3 DNA, CDR3 protein. A D gene is named only where the DNA matches it firmly. Not all rows give a size; the values are once, few, many and, for expanded clones, a class.

TRBJ2-3 TRBV9 . . TGTGCCAGCAGCGTGCGGGATACGCAGTATTTT CASSVRDTQYF
TRBJ2-7 TRBV12-3/TRBV12-4 . . TGTGCCAGCAGTATAGCGGGACAGGACGAGCAGTACTTC CASSIAGQDEQYF
TRBJ1-2 TRBV7-2 TRBD1 . TGTGCCAGCAGCTTAGGTTACGCGACAGGGCTTTATGGCTACACCTTC CASSLGYATGLYGYTF
TRBJ2-2 TRBV19 . . TGTGCCATAGCCGGGACTGCGAACACCGGGGAGCTGTTTTTT CAIAGTANTGELFF
TRBJ1-2 TRBV5-1 . . TGCGCCAGCAGGGCGAGTCAGGCCAACTATGGCTACACCTTC CASRASQANYGYTF
TRBJ2-5 TRBV5-1 TRBD2 . TGCGCCAGCAGCTTTAAGAGCGGGAGTTTGGAGACCCAGTACTTC CASSFKSGSLETQYF
TRBJ2-2 TRBV6-2/TRBV6-3 TRBD1 . TGTGCCAGCAGCAAACAGGGGGCCCAGAACACCGGGGAGCTGTTTTTT CASSKQGAQNTGELFF
TRBJ2-5 TRBV9 TRBD1 . TGTGCCAGCGGCCCCCGGACAGGGCCGGAGACCCAGTACTTC CASGPRTGPETQYF
TRBJ1-2 TRBV6-1 . . TGTGCCAGCAGTGAACTAGGGGCCCATGGCTACACCTTC CASSELGAHGYTF
TRBJ2-7 TRBV6-5 . few TGTGCCAGCCACGACGGGGGCTACGAGCAGTACTTC CASHDGGYEQYF
TRBJ2-3 TRBV12-5 . . TGTGCTAGTGGTTCGTGGGGGGCAGATACGCAGTATTTT CASGSWGADTQYF
TRBJ2-1 TRBV3-1/TRBV3-2 TRBD2 . TGTGCCAGCAGCCCGGAGCTAGCGGGGGACAATGAGCAGTTCTTC CASSPELAGDNEQFF
TRBJ2-6 TRBV18 . . TGTGCCAGCTCACCGAATGGTGGCGGCTCTGGGGCCAACGTCCTGACTTTC CASSPNGGGSGANVLTF
TRBJ1-4 TRBV19 . once TGTGCCAGTAGTATAGAACGAGGGAATGAAAAACTGTTTTTT CASSIERGNEKLFF
TRBJ1-1 TRBV10-3 TRBD1 . TGTGCCAGCCGGGACAGCCTGAACACTGAAGCTTTCTTT CASRDSLNTEAFF
TRBJ2-7 TRBV2 . . TGTGCCAGCAGGGACCGGGATCTGTCCTACGAGCAGTACTTC CASRDRDLSYEQYF
TRBJ2-3 TRBV18 . . TGTGCCAGCTCCCAAGACGAGCCAGGGGACGCAAGGAATACGCAGTATTTT CASSQDEPGDARNTQYF
TRBJ2-5 TRBV4-3 TRBD1 . TGCGCCAGCAGCCTGCGGTTCCAGGGGGCTAGGGAGACCCAGTACTTC CASSLRFQGARETQYF
TRBJ1-2 TRBV7-8 . . TGTGCCAGCAGCTTAACGCAGGGGCATGGCTACACCTTC CASSLTQGHGYTF
TRBJ1-5 TRBV10-3 TRBD1 . TGTGCCAACCGGGACAGCCTAAATCAGCCCCAGCATTTT CANRDSLNQPQHF
TRBJ1-6 TRBV6-1 . . TGTGCCAGCAGTGAAGTACTGGTTAATTCACCCCTCCACTTT CASSEVLVNSPLHF
TRBJ2-6 TRBV7-6 TRBD2 . TGTGCCAGCGGGGGGGTGGCCTCTGGGGCCAACGTCCTGACTTTC CASGGVASGANVLTF
TRBJ2-7 TRBV2 . . TGTGCCAGCAACCAGGCCCTTTCCTACGAGCAGTACTTC CASNQALSYEQYF